The present entry profiles one T cell receptor (beta chain) with its context. Its antigen remains unidentified. 5' RACE with UMI labels generated the TRB cDNA libraries. From the 5' RACE reads, TCRdb lists one entry per CDR3 protein and no DNA. This sample contains approximately 6,900 distinct CDR3 sequences. This sample was included in a study of CXCR3-negative and CXCR3-positive naive CD8 T cells. Overall study findings and caveats: TRBV-TRBJ usage matched between naive CXCR3-negative and CXCR3-positive cells but not between memory cells. Most assays used freshly isolated PBMCs, as cryopreservation partially reduced CXCR3. Relative to memory CD8+ cells, whose diversity was much lower, both naive subsets had comparably high diversity. CXCR3-positive naive cells carried more hydrophobic TRB CDR3s than CXCR3-negative naive cells did.

This CDR3 region has 14 residues. The germline V gene encodes CDR1 SGDLS and CDR2 YYNGEE. The TCR comes from a human donor in good health. Some clones in this sample may be carry-over from other donors' samples. V and J are TRBV9 and TRBJ2-1; TCRdb's D call, TRBD2, is unchecked because there is no DNA. The specimen sequenced was naive CXCR3+ CD8+ T cells from blood. Stated subset: CD45RO-CCR7+CD27+CD95- naive CD8+ T cells expressing CXCR3 (TNR3+). The CDR3 loop is CASSSGLAGVEQFF.